Listed here is a single T cell receptor (beta chain). Followed longitudinally, the Seattle patients had been enrolled during active infection. As processed by the authors: How many nucleated cells were present was estimated from reference gene primer amplification. The repertoire was sequenced with immunoSEQ multiplex PCR; TCRdb's copy has only in-frame clones and lacks some. For V, J and clone size, that table is used; D and trimming come from the DNA. The sample shows about 350,000 clones, 89% of them seen only once. The sample comes from a study of blood T cell repertoires in COVID-19. Study details: Collection of acute and convalescent COVID-19 samples took place in the United States, Italy and Spain. The analysed material was cDNA or gDNA that came from T cells, B-cell-depleted T cells, or PBMCs.

Germline V lookup: CDR1 KGHSY, CDR2 FQNENV. Trimming removed 3 bases at V and 3 bases at J, with 14 bases between. This CDR3 has 15 residues. Specimen: peripheral blood. This TCR was recovered from a woman aged 60-75 years with COVID-19, enrolled during active disease. The V and J genes are TRBV16 and TRBJ1-1; no reliable D call. Here the CDR3 DNA reads TGTGCCAGCAGCCAGGTCAGGTTGTGGGACACTGAAGCTTTCTTT. Translated: CASSQVRLWDTEAFF. Using reference TRBV16 and TRBJ1-1 for the parts outside the CDR3, the full variable domain is GEEVAQTPKHLVRGEGQKAKLYCAPIKGHSYVFWYQQVLKNEFKFLISFQNENVFDETGMPKERFSAKCLPNSPCSLEIQATKLEDSAVYFCASSQVRLWDTEAFFGQGTRLTVV.